The next 18 T cell receptor beta chains were all read from a single sample in a study of OX40 agonist ivuxolimab in advanced cancers. The data were produced by immunoSEQ multiplex PCR, yet TCRdb's version contains in-frame clones alone and is incomplete. The sample contains over 55,000 clones, approximately 80% of which appear only once. This sample comprised CD4+ or CD8+ T cells sorted from blood, obtained in a trial of the OX40 agonist ivuxolimab. These receptor sequences come from an adult with an advanced solid tumor such as melanoma, head and neck, liver or kidney cancer.

This clone occurred once. The rearrangement joins TRBV14 to TRBJ2-7; D tentatively fits TRBD1 or TRBD2 (5 bases each). Germline V lookup: CDR1 SGHDN, CDR2 FVKESK. The CDR3 runs to 14 residues. The V end lost 5 bases, the J end lost 2 bases, and 13 bases lay between the germline ends. CDR3 in amino acids: CASSWLGRAYEQYF. Written as DNA, the CDR3 is TGTGCCAGCAGCTGGTTGGGACGGGCCTACGAGCAGTACTTC. The whole variable domain, remainder taken from reference TRBV14 and TRBJ2-7, is EAGVTQFPSHSVIEKGQTVTLRCDPISGHDNLYWYRRVMGKEIKFLLHFVKESKQDESGMPNNRFLAERTGGTYSTLKVQPAELEDSGVYFCASSWLGRAYEQYFGPGTRLTVT.

V usage is TRBV10-3 and J usage is TRBJ1-1; D is possibly TRBD1 (5 bases). Germline assignment: CDR1 ENHRY and CDR2 SYGVKD. This CDR3 contains 14 residues. Trimming shortened V by 2 bases and J by 5 bases, and 12 bases separated the two germline ends. The CDR3 DNA is TGTGCCATCAGTGAGAGGGACCAACGGACTGAAGCTTTCTTT. As protein: CAISERDQRTEAFF.

CDR3 DNA sequence: TGTGCCAGCAGCTTAGTTTCCCGTAACAATGAGCAGTTCTTC. It specifies CASSLVSRNNEQFF. The chain joins TRBV11-3 to TRBJ2-1; no reliable D call. Germline lookup yields CDR1 SGHNT and CDR2 YENEEA. The V and J ends lost 1 base and 5 bases respectively, with 9 bases between them. The length of the CDR3 is 14 residues.

The gene calls are TRBV6-5 and TRBJ2-7; possible D gene TRBD1, 5 bases. Germline V gene sequence: CDR1 MNHEY, CDR2 SVGAGI. The CDR3 length is 15 residues. Trimming removed 2 bases at V and 3 bases at J, with 14 bases between. CDR3 DNA: TGTGCCAGCAGTTACAAGGGGAAGAACGGCTACGAGCAGTACTTC. It codes for CASSYKGKNGYEQYF.

J is TRBJ2-1 and V is TRBV19; 7 nucleotides agree with TRBD1. CDR1 and CDR2 from the germline V gene are LNHDA and SQIVND (reference sequence). Trimming at V came to 8 bases and at J to 3 bases, leaving 16 bases not matched to a gene. The CDR3 is 17 amino acids. In nucleotides, the CDR3 is TGTGCCAGTGTCCAAGGGACAGCTACTCTTGACTACAATGAGCAGTTCTTC. Its protein is CASVQGTATLDYNEQFF.

The chain couples TRBV7-2 to TRBJ2-2; TRBD1 agrees at 8 bases. CDR3 length: 16 amino acids. The trim removed 3 bases at V and 2 bases at J, leaving 5 bases unmatched. Per germline, CDR1 SGHTA and CDR2 FQGNSA. CDR3 nucleotides: TGTGCCAGCAGCTTTAGACAGGGGACTAACACCGGGGAGCTGTTTTTT. Amino acid sequence: CASSFRQGTNTGELFF.

The chain has TRBV28 and TRBJ2-3; D tentatively reads TRBD1 or TRBD2 (6 bases each). Trimming removed 6 bases from V and 6 bases from J, with 16 bases in between. This CDR3 is built from 14 residues. Germline CDR1 MDHEN, CDR2 SYDVKM. The CDR3 coding sequence is TGTGCCAGCAGCTCTGGGGGGCCCGAGGATACGCAGTATTTT. The encoded protein is CASSSGGPEDTQYF.

The chain links TRBV2 to TRBJ2-1, with TRBD2 identical over 10 bases. There are 14 residues in the CDR3. Germline V gene sequence: CDR1 SNHLY, CDR2 FYNNEI. V was clipped by 7 bases and J by 5 bases; unmatched bases: 5. CDR3 amino acids: CASNPSGGHNEQFF. The CDR3 bases are TGTGCCAGCAATCCTAGCGGGGGACACAATGAGCAGTTCTTC.

This rearrangement joins TRBV4-1 to TRBJ2-4; tentatively, D is TRBD2 (5 bases). The germline V gene encodes CDR1 MGHRA and CDR2 YSYEKL. Trimming stripped 3 bases from V and 0 bases from J, with 12 bases between. The CDR3 length is 16 residues. As DNA, the CDR3 is TGCGCCAGCAGCCACGCGGGTCATCTAGCCAAAAACATTCAGTACTTC. Protein sequence: CASSHAGHLAKNIQYF.

With respect to this clone: Other DNA sequences from this sample encode an identical CDR3 as well. The CDR3: CASSLAGGGYEQYF. CDR3 bases: TGTGCCAGCAGTTTGGCGGGAGGGGGGTACGAGCAGTACTTC. This chain joins TRBV28 and TRBJ2-7; 9 bases fit TRBD2. Trimming at V came to 3 bases and at J to 4 bases, leaving 4 bases not matched to a gene. The CDR3 covers 14 residues. Germline CDR1 is MDHEN and CDR2 is SYDVKM.

The V and J genes are TRBV29-1 and TRBJ2-3, with a tentative D call TRBD2 (5 bases). Germline V CDR1 and CDR2: SQVTM, ANQGSEA. Trimming cost V 6 bases and J 2 bases, with 9 bases left between them. The CDR3 covers 12 residues. Here the CDR3 reads CSVEGDTDTQYF. The CDR3 bases are TGCAGCGTCGAGGGAGACACAGATACGCAGTATTTT.

The chain is built from TRBV5-1 and TRBJ1-4, with D unclear. The CDR3 consists of 14 residues. Per germline, CDR1 SGHRS and CDR2 YFSETQ. V was clipped by 3 bases and J by 3 bases, with 9 bases between them. CDR3: CASSSRSPNEKLFF. CDR3 DNA: TGCGCCAGCAGCTCGAGATCTCCTAATGAAAAACTGTTTTTT.

This chain links TRBV7-8 with TRBJ2-7; D is ambiguous. The CDR3 runs to 15 residues. CDR1 and CDR2 (germline): SGHVS, FQNEAQ. V lost 1 base, J lost 0 bases, and 10 bases lay in between. The CDR3 here is CASSLEVGYSYEQYF. Written as DNA, the CDR3 is TGTGCCAGCAGCTTAGAAGTGGGGTACTCCTACGAGCAGTACTTC.

The V call is TRBV7-2, the J call TRBJ1-1; 7 nucleotides agree with TRBD1. With V trimmed by 0 bases and J by 3 bases, 4 bases remained unmatched. This CDR3 is 15 amino acids long. Germline V gene lookup returns CDR1 SGHTA and CDR2 FQGNSA. CDR3 nucleotide sequence: TGTGCCAGCAGCTTAGCGACAGGGAGGGACACTGAAGCTTTCTTT. Translating gives CASSLATGRDTEAFF.

The genes are TRBV6-5 and TRBJ1-2, with 8 bases that match TRBD1. After removal of 2 bases from V and 3 bases from J, the junction contained 5 bases not matched to a gene. Germline V gives CDR1 MNHEY, CDR2 SVGAGI. The CDR3 has 15 residues. CDR3: CASSYTTGVDYGYTF. CDR3 bases: TGTGCCAGCAGTTACACGACAGGGGTTGACTATGGCTACACCTTC.

This clone occurred a few times. The gene calls are TRBV5-4 and TRBJ1-3; 11 bases match TRBD1. Losses at the gene ends were 4 bases for V and 7 bases for J; bases not matched to a gene: 10. This CDR3 has 16 residues. Germline loops: CDR1 SGHNT, CDR2 YYREEE (reference sequence). This chain's CDR3 is CASSTRTGGAGNTIYF. Written as DNA, the CDR3 is TGTGCCAGCAGCACCCGGACAGGGGGCGCAGGGAACACCATATATTTT.

The chain carries TRBV9 and TRBJ1-2, with 7 bases matching TRBD1. The J segment lost 4 bases and the V segment lost 4 bases, leaving 7 bases of the junction unmatched. CDR3 length: 14 amino acids. Germline CDR1 reads SGDLS; CDR2 reads YYNGEE. The CDR3 here is CASSLTGVGYGYTF. In DNA form, the CDR3 reads TGTGCCAGCAGCCTAACAGGGGTCGGCTATGGCTACACCTTC.

CDR3 protein: CASSPQTLIANYGYTF. DNA for the CDR3: TGTGCCAGCAGCCCACAAACCCTCATAGCTAACTATGGCTACACCTTC. This sequence joins TRBV9 and TRBJ1-2; D is undetermined. This CDR3 spans 16 amino acids. CDR1 is SGDLS, CDR2 YYNGEE, per germline. Trimming took 4 bases from V and 0 from J, leaving 16 bases between them.